Listed below are T cell receptor beta chains from one sample, sequenced in a study of CD8 T cells in Susac syndrome. MiXCR, run by TCRdb on the immunoSEQ multiplex PCR reads, gives a single entry per CDR3 protein. The table lists some 170,000 distinct CDR3 sequences, 85% to 95% of them singletons, with about 0.14% in the top ten. The sequencing input was CD4+ T cells from PBMCs. The receptors here all came from a human donor in good health. The CDR3 runs from the conserved cysteine through the conserved F or W. A D gene is named only where the DNA matches it firmly. Size tells how often a clone was seen (once, few, many) or the class of an expanded clone, and some rows leave it out.

>-|TRBV29-1|TRBJ1-1|once
CSVVWMNTEAFF
TGCAGCGTTGTTTGGATGAACACTGAAGCTTTCTTT
>-|TRBV5-1|TRBJ2-5|once
CASSLVAQETQYF
TGCGCCAGCAGCTTGGTCGCCCAAGAGACCCAGTACTTC
>-|TRBV6-2/TRBV6-3|TRBJ2-5|-
CASSYSYRGATQYF
TGTGCCAGCAGTTACTCGTATCGGGGTGCGACCCAGTACTTC
>-|TRBV7-3|TRBJ1-5|-
CASSFYPGQPQHF
TGTGCCAGCAGCTTTTACCCTGGTCAGCCCCAGCATTTT
>TRBD1|TRBV7-9|TRBJ2-3|-
CASSQGAVLGDTQYF
TGTGCCAGCAGCCAGGGGGCGGTGTTAGGAGATACGCAGTATTTT
>-|TRBV2|TRBJ2-1|-
CASSPLAGSYNEQFF
TGTGCCAGCAGTCCACTGGCGGGCTCCTACAATGAGCAGTTCTTC
>TRBD1|TRBV3-1|TRBJ1-2|-
CASSTRTGGPTGGYTF
TGTGCCAGCAGCACCCGGACAGGGGGCCCGACGGGAGGCTACACCTTC
>-|TRBV25-1|TRBJ2-5|-
CASSEWSKQETQYF
TGTGCCAGCAGTGAGTGGTCCAAACAAGAGACCCAGTACTTC
>-|TRBV10-3|TRBJ1-2|-
CAISAGANYGYTF
TGTGCCATCAGTGCCGGGGCCAACTATGGCTACACCTTC
>TRBD1|TRBV14|TRBJ1-1|once
CASSRTGMNTEAFF
TGTGCCAGCAGCCGGACAGGCATGAACACTGAAGCTTTCTTT
>TRBD1|TRBV7-9|TRBJ1-6|once
CASSRQGGNSPLHF
TGTGCCAGCAGCCGACAGGGGGGTAATTCACCCCTCCACTTT
>-|TRBV25-1|TRBJ1-2|-
CASSEYTAASGYTF
TGTGCCAGCAGTGAATACACCGCAGCATCGGGCTACACCTTC
>-|TRBV2|TRBJ2-5|-
CASSFGGGVETQYF
TGTGCCAGCAGCTTCGGGGGCGGGGTGGAGACCCAGTACTTC
>TRBD1|TRBV7-7|TRBJ2-1|-
CASSHGTGQGEQFF
TGTGCCAGCAGCCACGGGACAGGGCAAGGTGAGCAGTTCTTC
>-|TRBV12-3/TRBV12-4|TRBJ1-3|once
CASSSDSGGRSIYF
TGTGCCAGCAGTTCGGACAGCGGAGGAAGGTCCATATATTTT
>-|TRBV3-1|TRBJ1-6|-
CASSHGEGSPLHF
TGTGCCAGCAGCCACGGGGAGGGGTCACCCCTCCACTTT
>TRBD2|TRBV20-1|TRBJ2-1|-
CSARGLNSGGFYNEQFF
TGCAGTGCTAGAGGACTCAATAGCGGGGGGTTCTACAATGAGCAGTTCTTC
>TRBD1|TRBV7-3|TRBJ2-5|once
CASSLSGTAQETQYF
TGTGCCAGCAGCCTATCCGGGACAGCCCAAGAGACCCAGTACTTC
>TRBD1|TRBV27|TRBJ1-2|once
CASSPRQGTNGYTF
TGTGCCAGCAGTCCCCGACAGGGAACGAATGGCTACACCTTC
>TRBD1|TRBV29-1|TRBJ1-2|-
CSVEARTGFDNGYTF
TGCAGCGTTGAAGCCCGGACAGGGTTCGATAATGGCTACACCTTC
>-|TRBV7-2|TRBJ2-3|-
CASSLVGANTDTQYF
TGTGCCAGCAGCTTAGTGGGGGCAAACACAGATACGCAGTATTTT
>TRBD1|TRBV2|TRBJ1-2|-
CASRTGTGYNYGYTF
TGTGCCAGCAGGACCGGGACAGGATATAACTATGGCTACACCTTC
>TRBD2|TRBV3-1|TRBJ2-1|-
CASMTSGGSGYNEQFF
TGTGCCAGCATGACTAGCGGGGGGTCGGGATACAATGAGCAGTTCTTC
>-|TRBV5-1|TRBJ1-4|-
CASSLEGVNEKLFF
TGCGCCAGCAGCTTGGAAGGGGTTAATGAAAAACTGTTTTTT
>-|TRBV15|TRBJ2-5|-
CATSGQETQYF
TGTGCCACCAGCGGCCAAGAGACCCAGTACTTC
>-|TRBV23-1|TRBJ1-2|-
CASSQSIRIYGYTF
TGCGCCAGCAGTCAATCGATCAGGATCTATGGCTACACCTTC
>-|TRBV19|TRBJ2-3|-
CASSLWTETDTQYF
TGTGCCAGTAGTCTATGGACAGAAACAGATACGCAGTATTTT
>-|TRBV2|TRBJ1-5|-
CASSEMDGFNQPQHF
TGTGCCAGCAGTGAAATGGACGGATTCAATCAGCCCCAGCATTTT
>TRBD2|TRBV12-3/TRBV12-4|TRBJ2-1|once
CASSSSLARPHNEQFF
TGTGCCAGCAGTTCGTCACTAGCGCGACCTCACAATGAGCAGTTCTTC
>-|TRBV6-5|TRBJ1-1|-
CASSYSRGDTEAFF
TGTGCCAGCAGTTACTCTCGGGGTGACACTGAAGCTTTCTTT
>-|TRBV29-1|TRBJ2-3|once
CSVGSLTDTQYF
TGCAGCGTTGGTAGTCTCACAGATACGCAGTATTTT
>-|TRBV29-1|TRBJ1-2|-
CSVGGSYGYTF
TGCAGCGTTGGGGGCAGCTATGGCTACACCTTC
>TRBD2|TRBV2|TRBJ2-1|-
CASSETSGGASEQFF
TGTGCCAGCAGCGAAACTAGCGGGGGGGCCTCTGAGCAGTTCTTC
>-|TRBV4-1|TRBJ2-1|-
CASSQGVGGSLKNNEQFF
TGCGCCAGCAGCCAAGGCGTCGGAGGATCCTTGAAGAACAATGAGCAGTTCTTC
>-|TRBV2|TRBJ1-2|-
CASSDEVRYGYTF
TGTGCCAGCAGTGACGAGGTTCGCTATGGCTACACCTTC
>-|TRBV3-1|TRBJ2-3|-
CASSQDRADFHDTQYF
TGTGCCAGCAGCCAAGATCGGGCAGACTTCCACGATACGCAGTATTTT
>TRBD1|TRBV10-3|TRBJ1-1|-
CAISPGQGYNTEAFF
TGTGCCATCAGTCCGGGACAGGGCTATAACACTGAAGCTTTCTTT
>TRBD2|TRBV9|TRBJ2-3|-
CASSVEASGRPGLSQYF
TGTGCCAGCAGCGTAGAGGCTAGCGGCCGCCCGGGTTTGTCGCAGTATTTT
>TRBD1|TRBV7-2|TRBJ2-4|-
CASSPDRVSPIQYF
TGTGCCAGCAGCCCCGACAGGGTTTCCCCCATTCAGTACTTC
>TRBD2|TRBV6-6|TRBJ2-2|-
CASRPQRGGGTGELFF
TGTGCCAGCAGACCTCAGCGGGGGGGAGGCACCGGGGAGCTGTTTTTT
>-|TRBV3-1|TRBJ2-1|-
CASSQRVSRSNEQFF
TGTGCCAGCAGCCAGCGCGTGTCTCGTTCCAATGAGCAGTTCTTC
>-|TRBV5-6|TRBJ2-1|-
CASSARTLMGFF
TGTGCCAGCAGCGCGAGGACCCTGATGGGGTTCTTC
>-|TRBV6-1|TRBJ2-2|-
CASSEVWLATGELFF
TGTGCCAGCAGTGAAGTATGGTTAGCAACCGGGGAGCTGTTTTTT
>-|TRBV19|TRBJ2-6|-
CASSTNRASGANVLTF
TGTGCCAGTAGTACCAACAGGGCTTCTGGGGCCAACGTCCTGACTTTC
>TRBD1|TRBV29-1|TRBJ1-2|-
CSVDEGQGPYGYTF
TGCAGCGTTGACGAAGGACAGGGGCCCTATGGCTACACCTTC
>-|TRBV25-1|TRBJ1-6|-
CASKGGGTDYSPLHF
TGTGCCAGCAAGGGTGGAGGGACGGATTATTCACCCCTCCACTTT
>TRBD2|TRBV9|TRBJ2-1|once
CASSALAGVLYNEQFF
TGTGCCAGCAGCGCACTAGCGGGGGTTCTTTACAATGAGCAGTTCTTC
>TRBD2|TRBV12-3/TRBV12-4|TRBJ2-1|-
CASSFTASGSFSYNEQFF
TGTGCCAGCAGTTTTACGGCTAGCGGGAGCTTCTCCTACAATGAGCAGTTCTTC
>TRBD1|TRBV6-5|TRBJ1-2|-
CASSARGTGYGYTF
TGTGCCAGCAGTGCCCGCGGGACAGGGTATGGCTACACCTTC